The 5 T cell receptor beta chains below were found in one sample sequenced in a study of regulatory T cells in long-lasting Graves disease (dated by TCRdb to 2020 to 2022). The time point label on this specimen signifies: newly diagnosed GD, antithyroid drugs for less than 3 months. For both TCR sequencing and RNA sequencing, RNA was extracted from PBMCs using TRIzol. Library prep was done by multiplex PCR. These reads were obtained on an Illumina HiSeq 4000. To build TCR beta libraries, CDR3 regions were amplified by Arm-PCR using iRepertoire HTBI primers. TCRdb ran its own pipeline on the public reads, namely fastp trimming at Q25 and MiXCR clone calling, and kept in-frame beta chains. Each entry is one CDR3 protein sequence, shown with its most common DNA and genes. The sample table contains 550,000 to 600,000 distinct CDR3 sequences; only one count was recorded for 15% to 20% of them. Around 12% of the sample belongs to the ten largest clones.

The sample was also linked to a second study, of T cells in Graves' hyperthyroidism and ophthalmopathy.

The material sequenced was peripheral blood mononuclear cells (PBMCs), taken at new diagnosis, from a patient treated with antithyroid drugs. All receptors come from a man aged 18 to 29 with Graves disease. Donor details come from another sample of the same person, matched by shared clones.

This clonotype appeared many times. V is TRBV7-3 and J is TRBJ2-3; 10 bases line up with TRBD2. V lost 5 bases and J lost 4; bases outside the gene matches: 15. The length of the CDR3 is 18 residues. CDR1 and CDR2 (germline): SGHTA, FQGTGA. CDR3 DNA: TGTGCCAGCAGCCCTTCCCGACGAAGCGGGGGGGAAGCAGATACGCAGTATTTT. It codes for CASSPSRRSGGEADTQYF.

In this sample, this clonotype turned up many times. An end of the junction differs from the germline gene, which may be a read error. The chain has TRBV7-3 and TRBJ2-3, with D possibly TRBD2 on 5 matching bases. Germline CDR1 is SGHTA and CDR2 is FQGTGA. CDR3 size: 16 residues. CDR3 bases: TGTGCCAGCAGTTTAACGAGGCGGGCTACCCCAGATACGCAGTATTTT. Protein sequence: CASSLTRRATPDTQYF.

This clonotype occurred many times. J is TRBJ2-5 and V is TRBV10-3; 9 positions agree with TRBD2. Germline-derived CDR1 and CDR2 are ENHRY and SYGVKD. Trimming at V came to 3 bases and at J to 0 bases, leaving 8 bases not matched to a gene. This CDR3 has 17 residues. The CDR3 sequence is CAISDGASGMYQETQYF. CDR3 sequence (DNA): TGTGCCATCAGTGATGGGGCTAGCGGGATGTACCAAGAGACCCAGTACTTC.

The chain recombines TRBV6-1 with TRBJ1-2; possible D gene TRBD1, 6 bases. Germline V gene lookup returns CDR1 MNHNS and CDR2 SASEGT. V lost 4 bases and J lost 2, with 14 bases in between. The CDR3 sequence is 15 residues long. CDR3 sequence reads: CASSVGTLSNYGYTF. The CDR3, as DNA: TGTGCCAGCAGTGTGGGGACACTTTCGAACTATGGCTACACCTTC.

This CDR3 is CASSSYAGPQETQYF. CDR3 nucleotides: TGTGCCAGCAGCTCGTACGCTGGGCCCCAAGAGACCCAGTACTTC. The genes are TRBV7-2 and TRBJ2-5, with D unresolved. This CDR3 has 15 amino acids. Trimming shortened V by 4 bases and J by 1 base, and 13 bases separated the two germline ends. Germline CDR1 and CDR2: SGHTA and FQGNSA.